The source of this T cell receptor (beta chain) is a study of beta chain features in type 1 diabetes. Looking at the study overall: When patients were set against healthy donors, age, gender and cell yields were similar. In all, around 100,000,000 sorted cells from all samples were analyzed. Study-wide points: Diminished insertions and augmented deletions at VDJ junctions characterized type 1 diabetes patients. Among all four CD4+ subsets, Type 1 diabetes patients had TCRB CDR3s that were moderately but significantly shorter.

One heparinised draw of blood, averaging around 100 mL, came from each donor. Investigators reverse transcribed all isolated RNA, so they sequenced expressed TCRB transcripts. The assay was immunoSEQ multiplex PCR, and TCRdb's table has in-frame clones only and misses some. This table holds 280,000 or so clones, approximately 16% found once. Germline-derived CDR1 and CDR2 are SGHRS and YFSETQ. V was clipped by 9 bases and J by 0 bases, with 14 bases between them. The CDR3 runs to 14 residues. Points on this clone: The antigen is unknown.

What was sequenced was naive CD4+ T cells from blood. The sequence was collected from a man between 18 and 29 years old with type 1 diabetes. This chain links TRBV5-1 with TRBJ2-3; D is perhaps TRBD1 (6 bases). The CDR3 bases are TGCGCCACTCACCCAGGGGAAAGCACAGATACGCAGTATTTT. Protein product: CATHPGESTDTQYF.